These 11 T cell receptor beta chains were sequenced from one sample in a study of shared clonotypes between healthy human individuals. TCRdb's copy holds only in-frame clones and misses some; the assay was immunoSEQ multiplex PCR. Here the sample spans 550,000 to 650,000 clones, about 96% being singletons. The naive CD8 population came from CD45RO-negative cells selected for CCR7, without terminally differentiated effector memory CD45RA+ cells. What was sequenced was naive CD8+ T cells sorted from blood. These receptors all come from a young woman in good health.

V usage is TRBV13 and J usage is TRBJ2-1; tentative D call: TRBD2 (5 bases). The CDR3 loop spans 20 amino acids. The germline gives CDR1 PRHDT, CDR2 FYEKMQ (reference sequence). V was cut by 5 bases and J by 0 bases, with 26 bases left in between. The CDR3 here is CASSPQRWTATTSSYNEQFF. The CDR3 coding sequence is TGTGCCAGCAGCCCGCAACGGTGGACTGCTACTACGAGCTCCTACAATGAGCAGTTCTTC.

The V and J genes are TRBV13 and TRBJ2-7, with D possibly being TRBD2 (5 bases). The CDR3 has 12 amino acids. CDR1 and CDR2 from the germline V gene are PRHDT and FYEKMQ (reference sequence). The V end was cut by 5 bases, the J end by 6 bases, with 11 bases between. The CDR3 region has the DNA TGTGCCAGCAGCCCGACCGGAGGCGAGCAGTACTTC. It codes for CASSPTGGEQYF.

The table lists this clone with a count of one. J is TRBJ2-1 and V is TRBV27; a possible D gene is TRBD1 (6 bases). The germline V and J ends were trimmed by 3 bases and 2 bases, with 8 bases remaining between them. Per germline, CDR1 MNHEY and CDR2 SMNVEV (reference sequence). CDR3 length: 14 amino acids. CDR3 region: CASSFQGPYNEQFF. DNA of the CDR3: TGTGCCAGCAGTTTTCAGGGGCCCTACAATGAGCAGTTCTTC.

J is TRBJ1-4 and V is TRBV19, with 9 bases fitting TRBD1. V trimming: 5 bases; J trimming: 7 bases; junction bases outside the gene matches: 8. The CDR3 contains 15 residues. The germline V gene has CDR1 LNHDA and CDR2 SQIVND (reference sequence). Here the CDR3 DNA reads TGTGCCAGTAGTCTACAGGGGGCACTCAGTGAAAAACTGTTTTTT. Translated, it gives CASSLQGALSEKLFF.

The V gene is TRBV7-9, the J gene TRBJ2-2, with TRBD2 matching over 9 bases. CDR3 size: 19 residues. The germline V gene has CDR1 SEHNR and CDR2 FQNEAQ (reference sequence). V lost 4 bases and J lost 1; bases outside the gene matches: 13. CDR3 region: CASSSRLAALDKNTGELFF. The CDR3 coding sequence is TGTGCCAGCAGCTCCCGACTAGCGGCACTAGATAAGAACACCGGGGAGCTGTTTTTT.

The J gene is TRBJ2-7, the V gene TRBV27, with 7 bases identical to TRBD2. Germline trimming cut 4 bases from V and 1 base from J; bases unmatched to any gene: 10. This CDR3 is built from 16 residues. In germline, CDR1 is MNHEY, CDR2 SMNVEV (reference sequence). CDR3 region: CASSWSSGVRSYEQYF. The CDR3 DNA is TGTGCCAGCAGTTGGTCTAGCGGAGTGCGGTCCTACGAGCAGTACTTC.

This chain uses TRBV29-1 with TRBJ1-2; a possible D gene is TRBD1 (6 bases). The CDR3 runs 12 residues. Germline CDR1 is SQVTM and CDR2 is ANQGSEA. The CDR3 DNA is TGCAGTGGCTCCGGGGGCGCGGAAGGCTACACCTTC. Amino acids: CSGSGGAEGYTF.

The gene calls are TRBV4-1 and TRBJ2-3; 8 bases fit TRBD2. The CDR3 covers 17 residues. Trimming took 0 bases from V and 0 from J; bases not matched to a gene: 5. The germline CDR1 and CDR2 sequences are MGHRA and YSYEKL. The CDR3 spells CASSQDLPSGSTDTQYF. Written as DNA, the CDR3 is TGCGCCAGCAGCCAAGATCTGCCTAGCGGGAGCACAGATACGCAGTATTTT.

V is TRBV7-6 and J is TRBJ2-2; 7 bases agree with TRBD2. CDR1 and CDR2 (germline): SGHVS, FNYEAQ. The CDR3 runs 16 residues. V shed 3 bases and J 1 base; nucleotides not matched to a gene: 5. The CDR3 DNA is TGTGCCAGCAGCTTGACGGGAGGAATGAACACCGGGGAGCTGTTTTTT. Amino acids: CASSLTGGMNTGELFF. Drawing the rest from reference TRBV7-6 and TRBJ2-2, the complete variable domain is GAGVSQSPRYKVTKRGQDVALRCDPISGHVSLYWYRQALGQGPEFLTYFNYEAQQDKSGLPNDRFSAERPEGSISTLTIQRTEQRDSAMYRCASSLTGGMNTGELFFGEGSRLTVL.

V gene TRBV5-4 combines with J gene TRBJ2-2; D is uncertain. The CDR3 length is 15 residues. The V end lost 4 bases, the J end lost 0 bases, and 10 bases lay between the germline ends. Germline CDR1 and CDR2: SGHNT and YYREEE (reference sequence). CDR3: CASSVLLPNTGELFF. CDR3 nucleotide sequence: TGTGCCAGCAGCGTACTCCTCCCGAACACCGGGGAGCTGTTTTTT.

V usage is TRBV25-1 and J usage is TRBJ2-3; D is ambiguous. CDR1 and CDR2 from the germline V gene are MGHDK and SYGVNS. V gave up 4 bases and J gave up 4 bases, with 3 bases separating them. There are 11 residues in the CDR3. CDR3 loop: CASSGSDTQYF. The CDR3 DNA reads TGTGCCAGCAGTGGGTCAGATACGCAGTATTTT.